These 23 T cell receptor beta chains share one sample of origin, sequenced in a study of blood T cell repertoires in COVID-19. Sequencing used immunoSEQ multiplex PCR; TCRdb keeps in-frame clones, though not all of them. The sample carries around 270,000 clones, approximately 88% recorded once. The sample taken for sequencing was PBMCs or T cells enriched from blood (not recorded which). The receptors here all came from a middle-aged woman who had been exposed to COVID-19.

CDR3 sequence (DNA): TGTGCCAGCAGCCAAGAAGGGGGAGATAGCAATCAGCCCCAGCATTTT. Protein sequence: CASSQEGGDSNQPQHF. The rearrangement uses TRBV3-1 (or the pseudogene TRBV3-2) and TRBJ1-5; D possibly corresponds to TRBD1 (6 bases). Germline V gene sequence: CDR1 LGHDT, CDR2 YNNKEL (reference sequence). The CDR3 loop spans 16 amino acids. The ends were cut back, 0 bases at V and 0 bases at J, with 9 bases in the middle.

The gene calls are TRBV28 and TRBJ1-5; D remains ambiguous. This CDR3 contains 13 residues. Germline loops: CDR1 MDHEN, CDR2 SYDVKM. V was cut by 11 bases and J by 0 bases, with 11 bases left in between. CDR3 amino acids: CAVSQNSNQPQHF. The CDR3 region has the DNA TGTGCCGTCAGTCAGAATAGCAATCAGCCCCAGCATTTT.

This clone has just one count. Its ends do not fully match the called genes, so a read error is possible. CDR3 nucleotides: TGTGCCAGCACTTTAGGGGGGGCGCCCAACTATGGCTACACCTTC. This gives the protein CASTLGGAPNYGYTF. V and J are TRBV28 and TRBJ1-2; D might be TRBD1 (6 bases). Germline CDR1 is MDHEN and CDR2 is SYDVKM. The CDR3 contains 15 residues.

The table lists this clone with a count of one. The chain carries TRBV5-1 and TRBJ2-7; possible D gene TRBD1, 5 bases. Trimming removed 4 bases from V and 0 bases from J, with 14 bases in between. Germline V gene lookup returns CDR1 SGHRS and CDR2 YFSETQ. CDR3 length: 15 amino acids. The CDR3 coding sequence is TGCGCCAGCAGCCCCTCTAGGACAACCTCCTACGAGCAGTACTTC. Amino acids: CASSPSRTTSYEQYF.

The DNA of the CDR3 is TGTGCCAGCAGCTTGCCCCAGGGACTAGCGGGAGGTAACGGGGAGCTGTTTTTT. It yields the protein CASSLPQGLAGGNGELFF. The V gene is TRBV5-4, the J gene TRBJ2-2; TRBD2 agrees at 15 bases. CDR1 is SGHNT, CDR2 YYREEE, per germline (reference sequence). This CDR3 contains 18 residues. Unmatched junction bases numbered 8, after V lost 1 base and J lost 7 bases.

The J gene is TRBJ1-1, the V gene TRBV5-1; TRBD1 agrees at 8 bases. In germline, CDR1 is SGHRS, CDR2 YFSETQ. The junction had 4 bases not matched to a gene; V was cut back by 4 bases and J by 5 bases. This CDR3 comprises 13 residues. The chain's CDR3 is CASSPDRATEAFF. In DNA, the CDR3 is TGCGCCAGCAGCCCGGACAGGGCGACTGAAGCTTTCTTT. The variable domain in full, with the rest retrieved from reference TRBV5-1 and TRBJ1-1, is KAGVTQTPRYLIKTRGQQVTLSCSPISGHRSVSWYQQTPGQGLQFLFEYFSETQRNKGNFPGRFSGRQFSNSRSEMNVSTLELGDSALYLCASSPDRATEAFFGQGTRLTVV.

The gene calls are TRBV19 and TRBJ2-3; 7 bases map to TRBD1. The V gene's germline CDR1 is LNHDA and CDR2 SQIVND (reference sequence). This CDR3 contains 11 residues. Trimming took 6 bases from V and 14 from J; bases not matched to a gene: 8. CDR3 DNA: TGTGCCAGTAGCCGCGGCAACAGGGGGTATTTT. Translated: CASSRGNRGYF. The variable domain in full, with the rest retrieved from reference TRBV19 and TRBJ2-3, is DGGITQSPKYLFRKEGQNVTLSCEQNLNHDAMYWYRQDPGQGLRLIYYSQIVNDFQKGDIAEGYSVSREKKESFPLTVTSAQKNPTAFYLCASSRGNRGYFGPGTRLTVL.

The rearrangement uses TRBV12-3 or TRBV12-4 and TRBJ2-3; D possibly corresponds to TRBD1 (6 bases). Trimming pared 8 bases from V and 0 bases from J, leaving 9 bases between. The CDR3 spans 13 residues. The CDR3, as DNA: TGTGCCAGCCAGGGGCCTAGCACAGATACGCAGTATTTT. This translates into CASQGPSTDTQYF.

This rearrangement joins TRBV28 to TRBJ1-1; D may be TRBD1 (6 bases). The CDR3 is 12 amino acids. Deletions cut 7 bases from V and 3 bases from J, with 9 bases between. Germline lookup yields CDR1 MDHEN and CDR2 SYDVKM. CDR3: CASKEGDTEAFF. Here the CDR3 DNA reads TGTGCCAGCAAAGAGGGGGACACTGAAGCTTTCTTT. Full variable domain (outside the CDR3, taken from reference TRBV28 and TRBJ1-1): DVKVTQSSRYLVKRTGEKVFLECVQDMDHENMFWYRQDPGLGLRLIYFSYDVKMKEKGDIPEGYSVSREKKERFSLILESASTNQTSMYLCASKEGDTEAFFGQGTRLTVV.

The rearrangement links TRBV27 to TRBJ1-2; D call uncertain. Germline CDR1 MNHEY, CDR2 SMNVEV (reference sequence). Trimming took off 6 bases at V and 0 bases at J, with 20 bases between the two ends. The length of the CDR3 is 17 residues. The CDR3 DNA is TGTGCCAGCAGCCTCCGGTCCAACACAGCGGCTAACTATGGCTACACCTTC. Translated, it gives CASSLRSNTAANYGYTF.

J is TRBJ1-2 and V is TRBV7-3; D is possibly TRBD1 (5 bases). The CDR3 is 15 residues long. The ends were cut back, 2 bases at V and 5 bases at J, with 15 bases in the middle. Germline lookup yields CDR1 SGHTA and CDR2 FQGTGA. The CDR3 DNA sequence: TGTGCCAGCAGCTTAGGAGGAGGGACTCCGTATGGCTACACCTTC. Translation: CASSLGGGTPYGYTF.

The V call is TRBV7-2, the J call TRBJ2-3; 14 bases are a match to TRBD2. With 3 bases clipped from V and 9 bases from J, the junction kept 2 bases outside the gene matches. The CDR3 loop spans 14 amino acids. The germline CDR1 and CDR2 sequences are SGHTA and FQGNSA. The CDR3 is CASSFGTSGRTQYF. The DNA of the CDR3 is TGTGCCAGCAGCTTCGGGACTAGCGGGAGAACGCAGTATTTT.

The genes are TRBV9 and TRBJ2-3; D possibly corresponds to TRBD2 (5 bases). Trimming removed 4 bases at V and 0 bases at J, with 18 bases between. The CDR3 is made up of 17 amino acids. Per germline, CDR1 SGDLS and CDR2 YYNGEE. For the CDR3, the DNA is TGTGCCAGCAGCCCTCGCGGGCCCGATACTAGCACAGATACGCAGTATTTT. Amino acid sequence: CASSPRGPDTSTDTQYF.

The chain is built from TRBV9 and TRBJ2-3, with 15 bases matching TRBD2. J lost 2 bases, V lost 4 bases, and 5 bases had no gene match. CDR1 and CDR2 from the germline V gene are SGDLS and YYNGEE. The CDR3 spans 17 residues. The CDR3 reads CASSLGTSGGPTDTQYF. The CDR3, as DNA: TGTGCCAGCAGCCTAGGGACTAGCGGGGGGCCCACAGATACGCAGTATTTT.

The chain employs TRBV3-1 (or the pseudogene TRBV3-2) and TRBJ2-2; the match to TRBD1 covers 7 bases. With V trimmed by 4 bases and J by 6 bases, 8 bases remained unmatched. The CDR3 has 15 amino acids. CDR1 and CDR2 from the germline V gene are LGHDT and YNNKEL (reference sequence). The CDR3 nucleotides read TGTGCCAGCAGCCTTTGGACAGGTGGCCCCGGGGAGCTGTTTTTT. Its protein product is CASSLWTGGPGELFF.

This clone has more than one count but fewer than ten. The genes are TRBV7-9 and TRBJ2-2, with 11 nucleotides matching TRBD1. This CDR3 contains 19 residues. The germline CDR1 and CDR2 sequences are SEHNR and FQNEAQ (reference sequence). J lost 0 bases, V lost 5 bases, and 11 bases had no gene match. CDR3 region: CASSPGQGARNSNTGELFF. The CDR3 DNA reads as TGTGCCAGCAGCCCAGGACAGGGGGCGCGTAACTCGAACACCGGGGAGCTGTTTTTT. Filled out from reference TRBV7-9 and TRBJ2-2, the complete variable domain reads DTGVSQNPRHKITKRGQNVTFRCDPISEHNRLYWYRQTLGQGPEFLTYFQNEAQLEKSRLLSDRFSAERPKGSFSTLEIQRTEQGDSAMYLCASSPGQGARNSNTGELFFGEGSRLTVL.

In nucleotides, the CDR3 is TGTGCCAGCAGCTTTAGGGGGAGCCCCCTAGGCAATGAGCAGTTCTTC. The encoded protein is CASSFRGSPLGNEQFF. The V gene is TRBV7-2, the J gene TRBJ2-1; D possibly corresponds to TRBD1 (6 bases). V was pared by 3 bases and J by 6 bases, with 18 bases between. The CDR3 runs to 16 residues. CDR1 is SGHTA, CDR2 FQGNSA, per germline.

The chain joins TRBV6-5 to TRBJ2-7; D not resolved. The CDR3 consists of 15 residues. V was trimmed by 2 bases and J by 7 bases, leaving 18 bases between them. Germline loops: CDR1 MNHEY, CDR2 SVGAGI. The CDR3 DNA follows: TGTGCCAGCAGTTACCCCGCGCCCACCCGTCGGGAGCAGTACGTC. It specifies CASSYPAPTRREQYV.

The chain carries TRBV11-2 and TRBJ1-6, with 9 bases identical to TRBD1. Germline-derived CDR1 and CDR2 are SGHAT and FQNNGV. This CDR3 contains 14 residues. The V and J ends lost 4 bases and 9 bases, in that order; junction bases with no gene match: 4. The DNA for the CDR3 is TGTGCCAGCAGCTCCGACAGGGGGGGTTCACCCCTCCACTTT. It encodes CASSSDRGGSPLHF.

V and J are TRBV19 and TRBJ1-5; D remains ambiguous. Trimming stripped 3 bases from V and 9 bases from J, with 15 bases between. Germline lookup yields CDR1 LNHDA and CDR2 SQIVND (reference sequence). The CDR3 is 14 amino acids. CDR3: CASSMGDRRLPQHF. The CDR3 DNA sequence: TGTGCCAGTAGTATGGGCGACCGAAGGTTGCCCCAGCATTTT.

This clone has just one count. V is TRBV11-2 and J is TRBJ1-2, with D perhaps matching TRBD1 (5 bases). Germline CDR1 and CDR2: SGHAT and FQNNGV. This CDR3 contains 15 residues. Deletions cut 5 bases from V and 0 bases from J, with 13 bases between. The DNA of the CDR3 is TGTGCCAGCAGCCAACAGGACCGAGCTAACTATGGCTACACCTTC. Protein sequence: CASSQQDRANYGYTF.

The rearrangement joins TRBV3-1 (or the pseudogene TRBV3-2) to TRBJ2-5; tentative D call: TRBD2 (7 bases). Germline V CDR1 and CDR2: LGHDT, YNNKEL (reference sequence). V lost 8 bases to trimming and J lost 2 bases, with 18 bases between them. The CDR3 is 15 residues long. CDR3 protein: CASHIRGALQETQYF. The CDR3 nucleotides are TGTGCCAGCCATATTCGGGGGGCCCTACAAGAGACCCAGTACTTC.

This sequence joins TRBV7-2 and TRBJ1-5; D is ambiguous. CDR3 length: 17 residues. The germline V and J ends were trimmed by 5 bases and 0 bases, with 17 bases remaining between them. From germline, CDR1 is SGHTA and CDR2 FQGNSA. CDR3 loop: CASSPGGGSYSNQPQHF. For the CDR3, the DNA is TGTGCCAGCAGCCCCGGTGGAGGGAGCTATAGCAATCAGCCCCAGCATTTT.